The T cell receptor beta chain under discussion was sequenced for a study of shared clonotypes between healthy human individuals. Among the unsorted PBMC samples, replicate PCRs used around 300 ng DNA, roughly 30,000 T cell genomes. Original processing notes: Without quality scores, immunoSEQ junctional reads could not be filtered like full-length reads. Generated by immunoSEQ multiplex PCR, the TCRdb table keeps only in-frame clones and is missing some. V and J calls and clone size follow that table, whereas D and trimming were derived from the DNA. The sample includes 450,000 to 600,000 clones, 75% to 85% seen only once; the top ten take over 10%. The V segment lost 2 bases and the J segment 5 bases; nucleotides outside the gene matches: 8. The germline V gene has CDR1 SNHLY and CDR2 FYNNEI. CDR3 size: 15 residues.

The sequencing sample was made of PBMCs. This receptor was identified in a woman aged 40 to 55 in good health. Some clones in this sample may be carry-over from other donors' samples. The chain employs TRBV2 and TRBJ2-5; 7 bases map to TRBD1. The CDR3 DNA reads as TGTGCCAGCAGTGAATTGACAGGGCAGGGGGAGACCCAGTACTTC. Translated: CASSELTGQGETQYF.